This entry concerns a single TCR beta chain. In the original processing: Reference gene primer amplification yielded estimated nucleated cell counts. Sequencing used immunoSEQ multiplex PCR; TCRdb keeps in-frame clones, though not all of them. D and trimming were read from the DNA, whereas the V and J calls and clone size are those reported in that table. The data hold 130,000 to 150,000 clones, with almost 85% observed a single time. This sample is part of a study of blood T cell repertoires in COVID-19. Looking at the study overall: Material from acute and convalescent COVID-19 was sourced from the United States, Italy and Spain.

CDR3 length: 12 residues. The V gene lost 4 bases and the J gene lost 8 bases, with 11 bases spanning the gap. Germline values: CDR1 SGHVS, CDR2 FQNEAQ. The sequenced sample consisted of peripheral blood. The rearrangement uses TRBV7-8 and TRBJ1-2; D is unresolved. This clonotype was obtained from a human donor with acute or convalescent COVID-19. The donor label of this sample is uncertain. The CDR3 reads CASSSREKGYTF. The CDR3 bases are TGTGCCAGCAGCTCCCGGGAGAAGGGCTACACCTTC.